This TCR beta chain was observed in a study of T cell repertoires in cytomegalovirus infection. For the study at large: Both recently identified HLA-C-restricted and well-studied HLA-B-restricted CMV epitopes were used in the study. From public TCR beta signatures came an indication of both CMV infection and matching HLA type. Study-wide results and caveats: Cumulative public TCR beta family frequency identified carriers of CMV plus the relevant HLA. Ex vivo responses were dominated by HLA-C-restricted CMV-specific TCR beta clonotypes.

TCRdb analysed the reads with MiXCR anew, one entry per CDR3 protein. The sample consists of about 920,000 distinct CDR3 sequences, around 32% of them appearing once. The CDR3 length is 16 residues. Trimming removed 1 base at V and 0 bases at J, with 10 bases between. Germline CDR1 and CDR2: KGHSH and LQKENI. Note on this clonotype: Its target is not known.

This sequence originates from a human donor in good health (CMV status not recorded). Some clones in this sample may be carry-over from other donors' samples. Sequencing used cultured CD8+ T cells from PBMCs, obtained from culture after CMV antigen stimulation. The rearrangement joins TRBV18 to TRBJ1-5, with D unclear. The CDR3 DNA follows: TGTGCCAGCTCACCACAGGGAAAGGCTAGCAATCAGCCCCAGCATTTT. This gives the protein CASSPQGKASNQPQHF.